This T cell receptor (beta chain) was retrieved from a study of CD8 T cells in Susac syndrome. An amount of RNA that ranged from roughly 0.45 to 1 ug was reverse transcribed with random hexamers. Amplification of TCR beta CDR3 by immunoSEQ multiplex PCR spanned 54 Vbeta and 13 Jbeta. MiXCR, run by TCRdb on the immunoSEQ multiplex PCR reads, gives a single entry per CDR3 protein. The sample holds a few hundred thousand distinct CDR3 sequences, 95% seen once. V shed 3 bases and J shed 8 bases, with 11 bases lying between them. Germline lookup yields CDR1 MGHDK and CDR2 SYGVNS. The CDR3 covers 13 residues. CD8+ and CD4+ T cells taken from blood had their TCR beta sequenced. Each multiple sclerosis control was a treatment-naive patient with relapsing-remitting disease that was either stable or active.

The sample taken for sequencing was CD4+ T cells from PBMCs. This TCR was recovered from a human donor with multiple sclerosis. This chain uses TRBV25-1 with TRBJ2-1; TRBD2 is a possible D gene (6 bases). As DNA, the CDR3 is TGTGCCAGCAGTGATCAGGGAGGCTATGAGCAGTTCTTC. Protein product: CASSDQGGYEQFF. The variable domain in full, completed from reference TRBV25-1 and TRBJ2-1, reads EADIYQTPRYLVIGTGKKITLECSQTMGHDKMYWYQQDPGMELHLIHYSYGVNSTEKGDLSSESTVSRIRTEHFPLTLESARPSHTSQYLCASSDQGGYEQFFGPGTRLTVL.